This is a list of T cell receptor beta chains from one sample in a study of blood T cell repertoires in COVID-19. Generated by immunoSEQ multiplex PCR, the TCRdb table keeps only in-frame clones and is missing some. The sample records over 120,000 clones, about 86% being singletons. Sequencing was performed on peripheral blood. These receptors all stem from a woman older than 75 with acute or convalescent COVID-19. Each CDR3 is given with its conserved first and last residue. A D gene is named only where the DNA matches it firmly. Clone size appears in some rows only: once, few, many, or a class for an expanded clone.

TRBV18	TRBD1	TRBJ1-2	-	TGTGCCAGCTCACCACAACAGGGGATCCGTGGCTACACCTTC	CASSPQQGIRGYTF
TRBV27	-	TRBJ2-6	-	TGTGCCAGCAGGTACGGGAGTCCCTTCCTCTCTGGGGCCAACGTCCTGACTTTC	CASRYGSPFLSGANVLTF
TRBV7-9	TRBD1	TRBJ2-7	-	TGTGCCAGCAGTAGTGCCGACAGGGGCTACGAGCAGTACTTC	CASSSADRGYEQYF
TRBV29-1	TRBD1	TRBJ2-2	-	TGCAGCGTTTTTCTCCGGGACAGGGGGATCACCGGGGAGCTGTTTTTT	CSVFLRDRGITGELFF
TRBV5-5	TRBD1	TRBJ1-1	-	TGTGCCAGCAGCTCGGCTCCAGGGGGTTTCTTCACTGAAGCTTTCTTT	CASSSAPGGFFTEAFF
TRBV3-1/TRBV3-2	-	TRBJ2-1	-	TGTGCCAGCAGCTTCTTGAGGGCGGACTACAATGAGCAGTTCTTC	CASSFLRADYNEQFF
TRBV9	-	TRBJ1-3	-	TGTGCCAGCAGCGCCGAAAACGTACAGAGATACTCTGGAAACACCATATATTTT	CASSAENVQRYSGNTIYF
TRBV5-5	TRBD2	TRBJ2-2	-	TGTGCCAGCAGCCGGACTAGCGGGGGTGTCACCGGGGAGCTGTTTTTT	CASSRTSGGVTGELFF
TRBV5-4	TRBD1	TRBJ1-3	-	TGTGCCAGCAGCTTGACAGGGACAGGGGGCACCATATATTTT	CASSLTGTGGTIYF
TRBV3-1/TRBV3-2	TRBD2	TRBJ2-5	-	TGTGCCAGCAGCCAAGGTCTAGCGGGGGGAAATCAAGAGACCCAGTACTTC	CASSQGLAGGNQETQYF
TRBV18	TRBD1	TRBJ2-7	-	TGTGCCAGCTCTACGAGGACAGGGCTAGAGCAGTACTTC	CASSTRTGLEQYF
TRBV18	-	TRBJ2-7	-	TGTGCCAGCTCACCACCGACAGGTCCCTCCTACGAGCAGTACTTC	CASSPPTGPSYEQYF
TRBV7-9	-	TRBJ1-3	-	TGTGCCAGTGGGAGGGGCAGCTCTGGAAACACCATATATTTT	CASGRGSSGNTIYF
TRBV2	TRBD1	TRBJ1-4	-	TGTGCCAGCAGTGAAGAGGCGAGGGGGCTAGGGGGTTATAATGAAAAACTGTTTTTT	CASSEEARGLGGYNEKLFF
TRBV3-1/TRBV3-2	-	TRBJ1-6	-	TGTGCCAGCAGCCAAGTGAAGAACAGGGTCTCACCCCTCCACTTT	CASSQVKNRVSPLHF
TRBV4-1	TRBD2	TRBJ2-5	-	TGCGCCAGCAGCCCACTAGGGACTAGAGGAGAGACCCAGTACTTC	CASSPLGTRGETQYF
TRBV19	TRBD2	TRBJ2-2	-	TGTGCCAGTAGTGGGCGGGGGGCCATCCCCGGGGAGCTGTTTTTT	CASSGRGAIPGELFF
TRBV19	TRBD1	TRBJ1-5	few	TGTGCCAGTAGCACCTTAGGGGGCTTCAATCAGCCCCAGCATTTT	CASSTLGGFNQPQHF
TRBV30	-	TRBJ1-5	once	TGTGCCTGGAGTGGGTCGGTTAGCAATCAGCCCCAGCATTTT	CAWSGSVSNQPQHF
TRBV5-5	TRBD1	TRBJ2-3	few	TGTGCCAGCAGCGGGTGGGACAGGTTAACAGATACGCAGTATTTT	CASSGWDRLTDTQYF
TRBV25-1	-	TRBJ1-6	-	TGTGCCAGCAGTGGCCCTTTAGACAGAAACTATAATTCACCCCTCCACTTT	CASSGPLDRNYNSPLHF
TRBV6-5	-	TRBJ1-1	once	TGTGCCAGCATCGACCAGGGAACTGAAGCTTTCTTT	CASIDQGTEAFF
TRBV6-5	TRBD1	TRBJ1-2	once	TGTGCCAGCATCCAGGGGGCTGCGGAAGACTATGGCTACACCTTC	CASIQGAAEDYGYTF
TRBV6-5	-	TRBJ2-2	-	TGTGCCAGCAGTTACCAGAACACCGGGGAGCTGTTTTTT	CASSYQNTGELFF
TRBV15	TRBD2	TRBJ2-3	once	TGTGCCACCAGCAGATCCATCACTAGCGGGGGCACAGATACGCAGTATTTT	CATSRSITSGGTDTQYF
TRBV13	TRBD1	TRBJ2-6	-	TGTGCCAGCAGCCGCATGGGACAGAGGAACTCTGGGGCCAACGTCCTGACTTTC	CASSRMGQRNSGANVLTF
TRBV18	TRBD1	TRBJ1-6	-	TGTGCCAGCTCCCTCGACAGGGGGCCTGTATCACCCCTCCACTTT	CASSLDRGPVSPLHF
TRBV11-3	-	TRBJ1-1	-	TGTGCCAGCAGCTTAGATGGCGGCGCGGGGACTGAAGCTTTCTTT	CASSLDGGAGTEAFF
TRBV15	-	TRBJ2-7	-	TGTGCCACCAGCAGAGATTGGAGGGCCGAGCAGTACTTC	CATSRDWRAEQYF
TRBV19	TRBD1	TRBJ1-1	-	TGTGCCAGTAGTGCAAATGGGTTGGACAGGGGCACTGAAGCTTTCTTT	CASSANGLDRGTEAFF
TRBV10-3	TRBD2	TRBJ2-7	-	TGTGCCATCAGCCGTAGCGGGGGGGTCGAGCAGTACTTC	CAISRSGGVEQYF
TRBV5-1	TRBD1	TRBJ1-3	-	TGCGCCAGCAGCTTGGGACAGGGGGCTACGACTGGAAACACCATATATTTT	CASSLGQGATTGNTIYF
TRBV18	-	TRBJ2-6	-	TGTGCCAGCTCACCATTCCCAGGCTCTGGGGCCAACGTCCTGACTTTC	CASSPFPGSGANVLTF
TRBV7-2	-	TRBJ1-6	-	TGTGCCAGCAGCTTTCCGGGGGGGTATCGTTCACCCCTCCACTTT	CASSFPGGYRSPLHF
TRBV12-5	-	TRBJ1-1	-	TGTGCTAGTGGTTTGCAGGGGAACACTGAAGCTTTCTTT	CASGLQGNTEAFF
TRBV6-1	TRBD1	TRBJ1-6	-	TGTGCCAGCAGTGAATATCTGGGACAGGGAAGTTCACCCCTCCACTTT	CASSEYLGQGSSPLHF
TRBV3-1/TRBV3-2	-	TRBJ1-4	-	TGTGCCAGCAGCCAATATGCAACTAATGAAAAACTGTTTTTT	CASSQYATNEKLFF
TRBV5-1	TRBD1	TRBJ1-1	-	TGCGCCAGCAGCTTGTTGCCGGGACAGGGGCTTGAAGCTTTCTTT	CASSLLPGQGLEAFF
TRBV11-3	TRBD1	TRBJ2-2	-	TGTGCCAGCAGCCGGGACAGCGGGGAGCTGTTTTTT	CASSRDSGELFF
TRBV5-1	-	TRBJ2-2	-	TGCGCCAGCAGCCCATTAACTAGGGACACCGGGGAGCTGTTTTTT	CASSPLTRDTGELFF
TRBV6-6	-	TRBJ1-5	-	TGTGCCAGCAGCGGCGACACGGTTCGTCAGCCCCAGCATTTT	CASSGDTVRQPQHF
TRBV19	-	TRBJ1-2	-	TGTGCCAGTAGTAAGGTAGTCGGGTCAGGGTCCGGCCTCTTCTATGGCTACACCTTC	CASSKVVGSGSGLFYGYTF
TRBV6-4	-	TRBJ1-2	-	TGTGCCAGCAGTGCAACAGGGTCAAGCTACACCTTC	CASSATGSSYTF
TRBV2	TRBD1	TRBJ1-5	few	TGTGCCAGCAGTTCCGGGACAGGTAGTATTTATCAGCCCCAGCATTTT	CASSSGTGSIYQPQHF
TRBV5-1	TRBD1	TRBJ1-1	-	TGCGCCAGCAGCCCCCGACAGGGGTGGGACACTGAAGCTTTCTTT	CASSPRQGWDTEAFF
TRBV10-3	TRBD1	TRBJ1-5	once	TGTGCCATCTCGGGACAGGGGAATCAGCCCCAGCATTTT	CAISGQGNQPQHF
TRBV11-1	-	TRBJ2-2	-	TGTGCCAGCAGCTTACAGGACAGTAATACCGGGGAGCTGTTTTTT	CASSLQDSNTGELFF